This is a list of T cell receptor beta chains from one sample in a study of early T cells in non-severe SARS-CoV-2 infection. TCRdb called the 5' RACE reads again in MiXCR, with one record for every CDR3 protein. The table shows some 110,000 distinct CDR3 sequences, with 15% occurring only once. Sequencing input: whole blood. Receptors were obtained from an adult who was a healthcare worker with PCR-confirmed SARS-CoV-2 infection or an uninfected control (not recorded which). CDR3s include the opening cysteine and the closing phenylalanine or tryptophan. A D gene is named only where the DNA matches it firmly. A clone size is listed for some rows: how often the clone was seen (once, few, many), or a class if it is expanded.

CDR3 DNA: TGTGCCAGTAGTATAGGACAGAATACATATGGCTACACCTTC; CDR3 protein: CASSIGQNTYGYTF; clone size: few; V gene: TRBV19; D gene: -; J gene: TRBJ1-2
CDR3 DNA: TGCAGCGTTCCCGGGGTATGGGGGAAAGAGACCCAGTACTTC; CDR3 protein: CSVPGVWGKETQYF; clone size: many; V gene: TRBV29-1; D gene: -; J gene: TRBJ2-5
CDR3 DNA: TGTGCCAGCAGCTTCCCGGGACTAGCTTACACCGGGGAGCTGTTTTTT; CDR3 protein: CASSFPGLAYTGELFF; clone size: -; V gene: TRBV7-9; D gene: TRBD2; J gene: TRBJ2-2
CDR3 DNA: TGTGCCAGCAGCCAAGTGGCGGGGCTACTTGTCACAGATACGCAGTATTTT; CDR3 protein: CASSQVAGLLVTDTQYF; clone size: few; V gene: TRBV14; D gene: -; J gene: TRBJ2-3
CDR3 DNA: TGTGCCAGCTCACCACAGGGGTCCCCTCCGAACACCGGGGAGCTGTTTTTT; CDR3 protein: CASSPQGSPPNTGELFF; clone size: few; V gene: TRBV18; D gene: -; J gene: TRBJ2-2
CDR3 DNA: TGCGCCAGCAGCTTGGCTGAAGATAAAGACTACGAGCAGTACTTC; CDR3 protein: CASSLAEDKDYEQYF; clone size: -; V gene: TRBV5-1; D gene: -; J gene: TRBJ2-7
CDR3 DNA: TGTGCCCCCCGGACCAGAAAACCAGGGACGGCTTTCTTT; CDR3 protein: CAPRTRKPGTAFF; clone size: -; V gene: TRBV24-1; D gene: -; J gene: TRBJ1-1
CDR3 DNA: TGTGCCAGCACCTGGACAGGGGAAGGGGGCACTGAAGCTTTCTTT; CDR3 protein: CASTWTGEGGTEAFF; clone size: few; V gene: TRBV3-1; D gene: TRBD1; J gene: TRBJ1-1
CDR3 DNA: TGTGCCAGCAGTTACGAGGGTGGTGAGCAGTACTTC; CDR3 protein: CASSYEGGEQYF; clone size: -; V gene: TRBV6-2/TRBV6-3; D gene: -; J gene: TRBJ2-7
CDR3 DNA: TGTGCCATCAGTGAGAAACCCGGGCTTAACTATGGCTACACCTTC; CDR3 protein: CAISEKPGLNYGYTF; clone size: -; V gene: TRBV10-3; D gene: -; J gene: TRBJ1-2
CDR3 DNA: TGTGCCACCAGCAGAGATAGGCAAACCCAAGAGACCCAGTACTTC; CDR3 protein: CATSRDRQTQETQYF; clone size: few; V gene: TRBV15; D gene: -; J gene: TRBJ2-5
CDR3 DNA: TGTGCCAGCACTCTAGGGGGAGCGGGCGAGCAGTACTTC; CDR3 protein: CASTLGGAGEQYF; clone size: -; V gene: TRBV12-3/TRBV12-4; D gene: -; J gene: TRBJ2-7
CDR3 DNA: TGTGCCAGCAGCCTCTCGACTAGCGGGGTACACGAGCAGTACTTC; CDR3 protein: CASSLSTSGVHEQYF; clone size: -; V gene: TRBV7-9; D gene: TRBD2; J gene: TRBJ2-7
CDR3 DNA: TGTGCCAGCAGCTTAGAAACAGCCTCCTACAATGAGCAGTTCTTC; CDR3 protein: CASSLETASYNEQFF; clone size: -; V gene: TRBV11-3; D gene: -; J gene: TRBJ2-1
CDR3 DNA: TGCGCCAGCATGGTAGGGGCGGGAATCACTGAAGCTTTCTTT; CDR3 protein: CASMVGAGITEAFF; clone size: -; V gene: TRBV5-1; D gene: -; J gene: TRBJ1-1
CDR3 DNA: TGTGCCAGCAGCCCGCGGGGGACCTCCTTCGAGCAGTACTTC; CDR3 protein: CASSPRGTSFEQYF; clone size: -; V gene: TRBV3-1; D gene: TRBD2; J gene: TRBJ2-7
CDR3 DNA: TGTGCCAGCAGCTTAGGCCTCGGGGGTATGCTAGAGACCCAGTACTTC; CDR3 protein: CASSLGLGGMLETQYF; clone size: -; V gene: TRBV7-9; D gene: -; J gene: TRBJ2-5
CDR3 DNA: TGTGCCAGCAGCGCAACCGTGGAAGTGCGCGGACAGGGTATGAACACTGAAGCTTTCTTT; CDR3 protein: CASSATVEVRGQGMNTEAFF; clone size: few; V gene: TRBV13; D gene: TRBD1; J gene: TRBJ1-1
CDR3 DNA: TGTGCCAGCTCACCCGGGACAGGGGACTACAATGAGCAGTTCTTC; CDR3 protein: CASSPGTGDYNEQFF; clone size: many; V gene: TRBV18; D gene: TRBD1; J gene: TRBJ2-1
CDR3 DNA: TGCAGTGGCGGGCGCCAGGGTGAGCAGTTCTTC; CDR3 protein: CSGGRQGEQFF; clone size: once; V gene: TRBV29-1; D gene: -; J gene: TRBJ2-1
CDR3 DNA: TGTGCCAGCAGTGAAGCCGTTGGGGGGTCAGATACGCAGTATTTT; CDR3 protein: CASSEAVGGSDTQYF; clone size: few; V gene: TRBV6-1; D gene: -; J gene: TRBJ2-3
CDR3 DNA: TGTGCCAGCAGTGAGTCCAACCGTCGGAACACTGAAGCTTTCTTT; CDR3 protein: CASSESNRRNTEAFF; clone size: -; V gene: TRBV6-4; D gene: -; J gene: TRBJ1-1
CDR3 DNA: TGTGCCAGCAGCCAAGATTCCCAGGGCAAAGCTTTCTTT; CDR3 protein: CASSQDSQGKAFF; clone size: few; V gene: TRBV3-1; D gene: -; J gene: TRBJ1-1